This TCR beta chain was captured in a study of regulatory T cells in long-lasting Graves disease. Points from the study as a whole: Reduced TCR diversity was observed in persistent Graves' patients versus newly diagnosed patients.

As concerns this clonotype: No antigen is known for it.

Germline CDR1 LGHDT, CDR2 YNNKEL (reference sequence). V was shortened by 2 bases and J by 0 bases, with 9 bases between the two germline ends. CDR3 size: 15 residues. Noted time point: persistent/refractory GD, antithyroid drugs over 5 years with positive TRAb. RNA isolated from PBMCs was used to make the TCR library. Approximately 8.2-milliliter peripheral blood samples went into EDTA tubes. Construction of the TCR beta libraries employed iRepertoire HTBI primers in conjunction with Arm-PCR of CDR3 regions. The authors' processing: The study identified 55 to 80 TRBV and more than 11 TRBJ segments across samples. Using its own MiXCR run on the multiplex PCR reads, TCRdb lists one record per CDR3 protein. TCRdb's processing, not the study's, gives the V and J calls here. The table shows 350,000 to 500,000 distinct CDR3 sequences, with 20% to 25% occurring only once.

This TCR derives from a female donor with Graves disease. The sample here was peripheral blood mononuclear cells (PBMCs), taken when the disease was refractory, from a patient treated with antithyroid drugs. The chain combines TRBV3-1 with TRBJ2-3; D call uncertain. CDR3 bases: TGTGCCAGCAGCCAAATACCAACTAGCACAGATACGCAGTATTTT. Encoded protein: CASSQIPTSTDTQYF.